The 22 T cell receptor beta chains reported below all come from one sample, sequenced in a study of beta chain features in type 1 diabetes. Expressed TCRB transcripts were sequenced, since all the RNA that had been isolated was reverse transcribed. TCRdb keeps only in-frame clones here, not all; method: immunoSEQ multiplex PCR. The sample includes 600,000 or so clones, over 12% of them seen just once. Their specific antigens are unknown. Study-level results: Type 1 diabetes patients had moderately but significantly shorter TCRB CDR3s in all four CD4+ subsets.

Source material: naive CD4+ T cells from blood. These receptor sequences come from a man between 18 and 35 years old with type 1 diabetes.

This clone appeared a few times. This rearrangement joins TRBV6-5 to TRBJ2-7, with a weak D call TRBD1 (6 bases). V lost 0 bases and J 5 bases, leaving 8 bases between the germline ends. From germline, CDR1 is MNHEY and CDR2 SVGAGI. This CDR3 has 13 residues. The CDR3 spells CASSYSGTNEQYF. In DNA, the CDR3 is TGTGCCAGCAGTTACTCCGGGACAAACGAGCAGTACTTC.

This clone was observed a few times. The CDR3 here is CAWMFRGDNYGYTF. DNA of the CDR3: TGTGCCTGGATGTTTAGAGGGGACAACTATGGCTACACCTTC. The chain recombines TRBV30 with TRBJ1-2; D might be TRBD1 (5 bases). CDR3 length: 14 amino acids. Germline assignment: CDR1 GTSNPN and CDR2 SVGIG (reference sequence). The V gene lost 4 bases and the J gene lost 2 bases, with 14 bases spanning the gap.

The rearrangement uses TRBV5-4 and TRBJ2-1; 9 bases fit TRBD2. Losses at the gene ends were 2 bases for V and 6 bases for J; bases not matched to a gene: 6. CDR1 and CDR2 (germline): SGHNT, YYREEE (reference sequence). The length of the CDR3 is 15 residues. For the CDR3, the DNA is TGTGCCAGCAGCTTAGTAGCGGGGGCGGCCAATGAGCAGTTCTTC. Translated: CASSLVAGAANEQFF.

Comments on this clone: Other DNA sequences in the same sample also yield this CDR3. The chain uses TRBV5-1 and TRBJ2-3, with TRBD2 as a possible D gene (6 bases). The CDR3 length is 13 residues. Trimming took off 0 bases at V and 4 bases at J, with 6 bases between the two ends. Germline CDR1 reads SGHRS; CDR2 reads YFSETQ. The DNA for the CDR3 is TGCGCCAGCAGCTTGGCGGGGGCAGATACGCAGTATTTT. Amino acid sequence: CASSLAGADTQYF.

The chain has TRBV5-1 and TRBJ2-3, with D possibly matching TRBD1 (6 bases). Trimming removed 0 bases at V and 2 bases at J, with 10 bases between. Germline CDR1 is SGHRS and CDR2 is YFSETQ. CDR3 length equals 15 residues. The CDR3 loop is CASSLAGQYTDTQYF. CDR3 sequence (DNA): TGCGCCAGCAGCTTGGCCGGACAGTACACAGATACGCAGTATTTT.

The chain combines TRBV7-2 with TRBJ2-3; weak D call: TRBD2 (6 bases). The ends were cut back, 5 bases at V and 3 bases at J, with 21 bases in the middle. Germline assignment: CDR1 SGHTA and CDR2 FQGNSA. CDR3 length equals 17 residues. CDR3: CASSTHSAGRKTDTQYF. As DNA, the CDR3 is TGTGCCAGCAGCACCCATTCGGCGGGACGGAAAACAGATACGCAGTATTTT.

This chain uses TRBV5-4 with TRBJ1-1; D perhaps matches TRBD1 (6 bases). With 0 bases removed from V and 6 bases from J, the gap between germline ends came to 12 bases. The CDR3 runs to 14 residues. Germline V lookup: CDR1 SGHNT, CDR2 YYREEE (reference sequence). This CDR3 reads CASSLVGTTAEAFF. CDR3 in DNA: TGTGCCAGCAGCTTGGTAGGGACAACGGCTGAAGCTTTCTTT.

The chain joins TRBV7-2 to TRBJ1-2; D may be TRBD1 (5 bases). Per the germline V gene, CDR1 is SGHTA and CDR2 is FQGNSA. V was clipped by 8 bases and J by 4 bases, with 14 bases between them. This CDR3 region has 13 residues. The CDR3 region is CASGTQGIYGYTF. CDR3 bases: TGTGCCAGCGGAACTCAGGGAATCTATGGCTACACCTTC.

Only a few counts were recorded for this clone. V is TRBV5-1 and J is TRBJ2-1, with D possibly being TRBD1 (6 bases). The CDR3 totals 16 residues. The germline gives CDR1 SGHRS, CDR2 YFSETQ. V was pared by 4 bases and J by 5 bases, with 19 bases between. The CDR3 region has the DNA TGCGCCAGCAGCCTTAGACCCGGGACAACTCACAATGAGCAGTTCTTC. This translates into CASSLRPGTTHNEQFF.

The chain recombines TRBV30 with TRBJ2-7; TRBD1 agrees at 7 bases. V dropped 2 bases and J dropped 5; count of bases not matched to a gene: 9. The length of the CDR3 is 14 residues. Germline V lookup: CDR1 GTSNPN, CDR2 SVGIG (reference sequence). The CDR3 DNA reads TGTGCCTGGAGTATATACTCAGGGGGAAACGAGCAGTACTTC. Its translation is CAWSIYSGGNEQYF.

The CDR3 is CASSPALTNTGELFF. The CDR3 DNA sequence: TGTGCCAGCTCACCGGCTCTCACGAACACCGGGGAGCTGTTTTTT. The genes are TRBV18 and TRBJ2-2; no definite D call. Trimming shortened V by 3 bases and J by 0 bases, and 8 bases separated the two germline ends. There are 15 residues in the CDR3. The germline gives CDR1 KGHSH, CDR2 LQKENI.

This chain connects TRBV2 to TRBJ1-1, with 9 bases aligning to TRBD1. The CDR3 is 14 residues long. The J segment lost 4 bases and the V segment lost 3 bases, leaving 3 bases of the junction unmatched. The germline V gene encodes CDR1 SNHLY and CDR2 FYNNEI. The CDR3 loop is CASSDGTGTTEAFF. For the CDR3, the DNA is TGTGCCAGCAGTGACGGGACAGGGACCACTGAAGCTTTCTTT.

The table lists this clone with a few counts. The chain uses TRBV5-1 and TRBJ1-2, with 7 nucleotides matching TRBD1. Trimming cost V 6 bases and J 4 bases; bases outside gene matches: 12. Germline values: CDR1 SGHRS, CDR2 YFSETQ. The CDR3 has 15 amino acids. This CDR3 reads CASKVQRGRPYGYTF. The CDR3 nucleotides are TGCGCCAGCAAAGTCCAGAGGGGGCGCCCCTATGGCTACACCTTC. Combining the CDR3 with reference TRBV5-1 and TRBJ1-2 gives the whole variable domain KAGVTQTPRYLIKTRGQQVTLSCSPISGHRSVSWYQQTPGQGLQFLFEYFSETQRNKGNFPGRFSGRQFSNSRSEMNVSTLELGDSALYLCASKVQRGRPYGYTFGSGTRLTVV.

This chain links TRBV29-1 with TRBJ1-1; D gene uncertain. The V gene's germline CDR1 is SQVTM and CDR2 ANQGSEA. There are 13 residues in the CDR3. Trimming removed 7 bases at V and 0 bases at J, with 12 bases between. In DNA form, the CDR3 reads TGCAGCGGGCAGACAAACATGAACACTGAAGCTTTCTTT. It is translated as CSGQTNMNTEAFF. The whole variable domain, remainder taken from reference TRBV29-1 and TRBJ1-1, is SAVISQKPSRDICQRGTSLTIQCQVDSQVTMMFWYRQQPGQSLTLIATANQGSEATYESGFVIDKFPISRPNLTFSTLTVSNMSPEDSSIYLCSGQTNMNTEAFFGQGTRLTVV.

The chain employs TRBV30 and TRBJ2-7; D is unclear. This CDR3 region has 14 residues. Germline lookup yields CDR1 GTSNPN and CDR2 SVGIG (reference sequence). Between the trimmed V and J ends, which lost 0 bases and 1 base, there was a span of 10 bases. DNA for the CDR3: TGTGCCTGGAGTGTTACGGGTAAATCCTACGAGCAGTACTTC. This codes for CAWSVTGKSYEQYF.

This clone was counted a few times. Other nucleotide sequences from this sample produce the same CDR3. The chain recombines TRBV7-3 with TRBJ2-2; 9 bases map to TRBD2. The germline gives CDR1 SGHTA, CDR2 FQGTGA. Losses at the gene ends were 5 bases for V and 1 base for J; bases not matched to a gene: 5. The CDR3 length is 16 residues. CDR3 coding DNA: TGTGCCAGCAGCCTCCGACTAGCGGAGAACACCGGGGAGCTGTTTTTT. Translation: CASSLRLAENTGELFF.

The chain has TRBV5-4 and TRBJ2-1; TRBD2 aligns across 8 bases. The germline V gene encodes CDR1 SGHNT and CDR2 YYREEE (reference sequence). This CDR3 comprises 16 residues. V shed 4 bases, J shed 3 bases, and the junction held 9 bases outside the gene matches. The CDR3 here is CASSLGGSGNYNEQFF. CDR3 DNA: TGTGCCAGCAGCCTAGGGGGTAGCGGGAACTACAATGAGCAGTTCTTC.

As concerns this clone: Other DNA variants within this sample encode the same CDR3. The rearrangement uses TRBV18 and TRBJ1-1; 8 bases fit TRBD1. The CDR3 contains 11 residues. J gave up 10 bases and V 6 bases, and 4 bases lay outside the gene matches. Germline-derived CDR1 and CDR2 are KGHSH and LQKENI. The CDR3 nucleotides read TGTGCCAGCTCGCCCGACAGGGGAGCTTTCTTT. Translating gives CASSPDRGAFF.

J is TRBJ2-4 and V is TRBV5-4; D perhaps matches TRBD2 (6 bases). The CDR3 extends over 13 amino acids. Between the trimmed V and J ends, which lost 3 bases and 4 bases, there was a span of 8 bases. CDR1 is SGHNT, CDR2 YYREEE, per germline (reference sequence). CDR3: CASSSREKNIQYF. In nucleotides, the CDR3 is TGTGCCAGCAGCTCCCGGGAGAAAAACATTCAGTACTTC.

J is TRBJ2-1 and V is TRBV14; TRBD2 might be the D (6 bases). Per germline, CDR1 SGHDN and CDR2 FVKESK. Between the trimmed V and J ends, which lost 4 bases and 2 bases, there was a span of 12 bases. The CDR3 runs to 15 residues. Here the CDR3 reads CASSLGGSAYNEQFF. The CDR3 DNA reads TGTGCCAGCAGCCTCGGGGGTTCGGCCTACAATGAGCAGTTCTTC.

As for this clone: A much larger clone differs by one base, so this may be a read error. Other DNA sequences in this sample translate to the same CDR3. The chain has TRBV28 and TRBJ2-6; unclear D gene. V lost 6 bases to trimming and J lost 0 bases, with 6 bases between them. Per germline, CDR1 MDHEN and CDR2 SYDVKM. This CDR3 comprises 14 residues. The CDR3 protein is CASSRGSGANVLTF. Written as DNA, the CDR3 is TGTGCCAGCAGCCGCGGCTCTGGGGCCAACGTCCTGACTTTC.

The CDR3 loop reads CASSSRSGLAGTRETQYF. The CDR3 DNA reads as TGTGCCAGCAGCTCCCGGTCCGGACTAGCGGGGACGAGGGAGACCCAGTACTTC. J is TRBJ2-5 and V is TRBV5-6; 12 positions match TRBD2. The ends lost 3 bases at V and 5 bases at J; junction bases unmatched: 14. CDR3 length: 18 residues. Germline V gene data show CDR1 as SGHDT and CDR2 as YYEEEE.